What follows is one T cell receptor beta chain and its context. The source of the sample is a study of T-cell reconstitution after alpha-beta-depleted transplantation in children. Germline CDR1 ENHRY, CDR2 SYGVKD. The CDR3 loop spans 16 amino acids. Germline trimming cut 2 bases from V and 3 bases from J; bases unmatched to any gene: 10. Preparation of the TCRbeta library was carried out with unique molecular identifiers. TCRdb passed the PCR reads through MiXCR, listing each CDR3 protein once. The sample holds just under 550,000 distinct CDR3 sequences, around 18% seen once. This receptor was identified in a human donor who donated a stem cell graft to a child with acute lymphoblastic leukemia. V is TRBV10-3 and J is TRBJ2-7, with TRBD1 matching over 7 bases. Here the sequenced sample was PBMCs from the stem cell graft donor, taken from the stem cell graft. The CDR3 DNA sequence: TGTGCCATCAGTGAGGATAGTTTGGGACAGTACTACGAGCAGTACTTC. Amino acid sequence: CAISEDSLGQYYEQYF.